By share, the clone carrying this TCR beta chain counts as large (0.1 to 1%). The sample originates from a study of hypomethylating agent response in myelodysplastic syndrome. This CDR3 has 15 amino acids. The V gene's germline CDR1 is LGHNA and CDR2 YNFKEQ. The V gene end was trimmed by 4 bases and the J gene end by 4 bases; junction bases not matched to a gene: 3. Clones were read by immunoSEQ multiplex PCR, and TCRdb kept only the in-frame ones, dropping some. The table lists over 2,500 clones, about four fifths of them singletons. This clonotype originated in a human donor with myelodysplastic syndrome. Sequenced material: bone marrow, taken before or after starting hypomethylating agent treatment for myelodysplastic syndrome (not recorded which). The chain combines TRBV4-2 with TRBJ2-1, with 11 bases identical to TRBD2. This chain's CDR3 is CASSPRTSGYNEQFF. For the CDR3, the DNA is TGTGCCAGCAGCCCCCGGACTAGCGGGTACAATGAGCAGTTCTTC.